The clone carrying this T cell receptor (beta chain) was counted ten times or more. The target antigen is unknown. The sample originates from a study of T cells after yellow fever vaccination. Study background: SMART-Seq v4 Ultra Low Input prepared the low-cell-number fractions.

A process of 5'RACE template switching, which added a universal primer site and UMIs, was used to make TCR cDNA. From the 5' RACE reads, TCRdb called clonotypes with MiXCR, one entry per CDR3 protein. In the table there are 50,000 to 75,000 distinct CDR3 sequences, more than 5.5% of which are singletons. General study results and limits: A limited proportion of clonotypes was detected within both the CD4 and CD8 compartments. Most clones from primary vaccination were detected again post-booster (roughly 96% CD4, 88% CD8).

The receptor was derived from a man younger than 30 who received the YFV17D yellow fever vaccine. The specimen was CD8+ T cells sorted from PBMCs, collected on the day of the first yellow fever vaccination.

The CDR3 bases are TGTGCCAGCAGCGACACCTGGCTTAACACTGAAGCTTTCTTT. It encodes CASSDTWLNTEAFF. The rearrangement joins TRBV6-2 or TRBV6-3 to TRBJ1-1; D unresolved. CDR3 length: 14 residues. Germline V gene sequence: CDR1 MNHEY, CDR2 SVGEGT. Trimming stripped 6 bases from V and 2 bases from J, with 13 bases between.